Listed below are T cell receptor beta chains from one sample, sequenced in a study of shared clonotypes between healthy human individuals. Only in-frame clones appear in the TCRdb table, and some are missing; sequencing was by immunoSEQ multiplex PCR. The sample carries 2 million to 3 million clones, around 94% recorded once. Sequenced material: naive CD4+ T cells sorted from blood. Receptors were obtained from a man in his late teens or twenties in good health. CDR3s leave out the opening cysteine and the closing phenylalanine or tryptophan. Clone size is shown for a subset of rows, as once, few, many or a class of expanded clone.

v_call	clone_size	j_call	cdr3_aa
TRBV15	NA	TRBJ2-7	ATSRGLGEQY
TRBV7-2	NA	TRBJ2-1	ASSPTYNEQF
TRBV28	NA	TRBJ1-6	ASSPGDRDNSPLH
TRBV5-1	NA	TRBJ2-3	ASSPARASSGTDTQY
TRBV9	NA	TRBJ2-7	ASSPQPPGQSYEQY
TRBV11-2	NA	TRBJ2-2	ASSLEGVTGPF
TRBV30	NA	TRBJ1-4	AWSAVRSEKLF
TRBV11-2	NA	TRBJ2-3	ASSLVAPSTSGSADTQY
TRBV5-1	NA	TRBJ1-2	ASSFQPQGGDGYT
TRBV5-1	NA	TRBJ1-2	ASSLRGTGDHGYGYT
TRBV5-1	NA	TRBJ2-1	ASSSGTGRTGEQF
TRBV7-2	NA	TRBJ2-7	ASSLGGLAGLEQY
TRBV5-8	NA	TRBJ1-4	ASRKTGGPNEKLF
TRBV10-3	NA	TRBJ2-3	AISEVFILTDTQY
TRBV30	once	TRBJ2-3	AWSVGGGPSDTQY
TRBV7-7	NA	TRBJ2-5	ASSSTSGSIETQY
TRBV5-6	NA	TRBJ1-3	ASSPGPLSGNTIY
TRBV7-9	NA	TRBJ2-6	ASSLSSGANVLT
TRBV10-1	few	TRBJ1-1	ASSEGRWNTEAF
TRBV19	NA	TRBJ2-3	ASSIGASGHTDTQY
TRBV6-1	NA	TRBJ1-2	ASSDAPGASYGYT
TRBV19	NA	TRBJ1-5	ASTPGQNNQPQH
TRBV7-6	NA	TRBJ1-1	ASSLDRPNTEAF
TRBV5-1	NA	TRBJ1-4	ASSLGSGQGGEKLF
TRBV30	NA	TRBJ1-2	AFTRDVPGGYT
TRBV7-9	NA	TRBJ2-7	ASSLGPRVGSYEQY
TRBV27	NA	TRBJ1-4	ASSFYAPGISATNEKLF
TRBV12-5	NA	TRBJ2-2	ASGGGPGELF